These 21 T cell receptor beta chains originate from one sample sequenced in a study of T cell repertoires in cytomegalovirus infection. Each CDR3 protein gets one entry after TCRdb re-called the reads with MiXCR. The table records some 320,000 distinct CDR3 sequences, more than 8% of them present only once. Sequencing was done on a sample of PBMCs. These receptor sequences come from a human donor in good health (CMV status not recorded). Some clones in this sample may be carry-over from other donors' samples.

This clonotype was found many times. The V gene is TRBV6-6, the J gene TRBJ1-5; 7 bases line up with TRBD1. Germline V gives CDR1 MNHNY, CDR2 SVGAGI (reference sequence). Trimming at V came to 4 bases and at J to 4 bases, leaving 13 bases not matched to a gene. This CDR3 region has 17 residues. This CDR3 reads CASSSRQGESPNQPQHF. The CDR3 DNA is TGTGCCAGCAGTTCGAGGCAGGGGGAATCTCCGAATCAGCCCCAGCATTTT.

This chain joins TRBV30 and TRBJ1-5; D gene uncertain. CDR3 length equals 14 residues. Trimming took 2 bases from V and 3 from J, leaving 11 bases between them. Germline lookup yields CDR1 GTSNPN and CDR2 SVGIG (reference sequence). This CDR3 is CAWSRTRNNQPQHF. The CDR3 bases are TGTGCCTGGAGTCGGACCCGAAACAATCAGCCCCAGCATTTT.

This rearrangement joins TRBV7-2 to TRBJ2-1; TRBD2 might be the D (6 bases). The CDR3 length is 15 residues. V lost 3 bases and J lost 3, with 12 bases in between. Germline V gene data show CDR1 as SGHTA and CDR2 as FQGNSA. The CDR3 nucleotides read TGTGCCAGCAGCTTCCGGACTACCGGCTACAATGAGCAGTTCTTC. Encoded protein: CASSFRTTGYNEQFF.

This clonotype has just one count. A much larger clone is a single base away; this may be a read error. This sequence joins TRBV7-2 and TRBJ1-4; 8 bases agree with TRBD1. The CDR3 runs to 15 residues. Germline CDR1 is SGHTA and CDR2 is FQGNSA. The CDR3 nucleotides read TGTGCCTGCAGCTTACGACAGGGGTCTAATGAAAAACTGTTTTTT. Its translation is CACSLRQGSNEKLFF.

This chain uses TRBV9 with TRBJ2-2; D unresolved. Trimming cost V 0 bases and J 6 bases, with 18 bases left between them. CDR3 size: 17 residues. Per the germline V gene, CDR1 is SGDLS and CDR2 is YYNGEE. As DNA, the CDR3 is TGTGCCAGCAGCGTAGGAGATACGACGCGGTTCGCCGGGGAGCTGTTTTTT. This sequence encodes CASSVGDTTRFAGELFF.

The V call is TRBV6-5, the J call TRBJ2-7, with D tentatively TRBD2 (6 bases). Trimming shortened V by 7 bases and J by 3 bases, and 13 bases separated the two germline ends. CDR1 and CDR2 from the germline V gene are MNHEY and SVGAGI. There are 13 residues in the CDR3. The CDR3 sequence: CASKRGRDYEQYF. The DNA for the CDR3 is TGTGCCAGCAAACGGGGGAGAGACTACGAGCAGTACTTC.

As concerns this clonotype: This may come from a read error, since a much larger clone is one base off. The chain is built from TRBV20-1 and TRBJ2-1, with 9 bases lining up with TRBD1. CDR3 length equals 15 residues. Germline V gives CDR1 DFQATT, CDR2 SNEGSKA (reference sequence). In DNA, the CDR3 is TGCAGTGCTAGGGATCGGGACAGGGTGAGGAATGTGCAGTTCTTC. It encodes CSARDRDRVRNVQFF.

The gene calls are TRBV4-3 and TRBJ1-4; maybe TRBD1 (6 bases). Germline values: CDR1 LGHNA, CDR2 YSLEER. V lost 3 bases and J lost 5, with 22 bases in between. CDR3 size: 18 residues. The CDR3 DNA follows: TGCGCCAGCAGCCACGCGCTGACTACAGGGAGGGAAAATGAAAAACTGTTTTTT. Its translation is CASSHALTTGRENEKLFF.

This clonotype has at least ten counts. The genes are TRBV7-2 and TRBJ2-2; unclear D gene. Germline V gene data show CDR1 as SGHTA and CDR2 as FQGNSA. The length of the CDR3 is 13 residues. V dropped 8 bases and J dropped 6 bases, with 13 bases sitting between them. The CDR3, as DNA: TGTGCCAGCCGTATTTCACTGGCCGGGGAGCTGTTTTTT. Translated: CASRISLAGELFF.

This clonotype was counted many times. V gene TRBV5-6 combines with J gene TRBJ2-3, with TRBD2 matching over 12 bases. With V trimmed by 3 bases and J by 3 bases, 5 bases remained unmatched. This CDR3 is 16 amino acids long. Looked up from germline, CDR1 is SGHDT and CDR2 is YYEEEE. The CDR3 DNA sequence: TGTGCCAGCAGCTACCCCGGGACTAGCGGGACAGATACGCAGTATTTT. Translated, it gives CASSYPGTSGTDTQYF.

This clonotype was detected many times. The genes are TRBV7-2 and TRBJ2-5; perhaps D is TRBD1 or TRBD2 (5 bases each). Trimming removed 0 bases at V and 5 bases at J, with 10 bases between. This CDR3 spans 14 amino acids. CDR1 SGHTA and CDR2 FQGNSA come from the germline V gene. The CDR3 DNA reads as TGTGCCAGCAGCTTAGCGGGGGAAGGGGAGACCCAGTACTTC. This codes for CASSLAGEGETQYF.

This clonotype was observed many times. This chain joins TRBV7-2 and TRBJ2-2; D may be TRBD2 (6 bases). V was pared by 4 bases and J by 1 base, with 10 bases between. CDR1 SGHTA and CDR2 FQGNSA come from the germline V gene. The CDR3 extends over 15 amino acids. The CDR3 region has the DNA TGTGCCAGCAGCTCGGGACTGATGAACACCGGGGAGCTGTTTTTT. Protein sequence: CASSSGLMNTGELFF.

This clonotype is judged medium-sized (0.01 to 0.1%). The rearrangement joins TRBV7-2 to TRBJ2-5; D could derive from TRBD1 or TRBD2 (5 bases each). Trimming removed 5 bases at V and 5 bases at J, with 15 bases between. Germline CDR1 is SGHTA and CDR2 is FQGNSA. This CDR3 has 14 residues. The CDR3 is CASSPGPGGETQYF. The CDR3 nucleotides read TGTGCCAGCAGCCCGGGACCGGGCGGGGAGACCCAGTACTTC. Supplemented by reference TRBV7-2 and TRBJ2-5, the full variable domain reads GAGVSQSPSNKVTEKGKDVELRCDPISGHTALYWYRQSLGQGLEFLIYFQGNSAPDKSGLPSDRFSAERTGGSVSTLTIQRTQQEDSAVYLCASSPGPGGETQYFGPGTRLLVL.

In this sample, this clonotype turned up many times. The CDR3 spells CASSLSQGAQREQYF. The CDR3 DNA sequence: TGTGCCAGCAGCTTATCCCAGGGGGCGCAGAGGGAGCAGTACTTC. This rearrangement joins TRBV7-2 to TRBJ2-7; 8 nucleotides match TRBD1. V shed 2 bases, J shed 7 bases, and the junction held 10 bases outside the gene matches. The CDR3 is made up of 15 amino acids. Per the germline V gene, CDR1 is SGHTA and CDR2 is FQGNSA. Based on the CDR3 plus reference TRBV7-2 and TRBJ2-7, the full variable domain is GAGVSQSPSNKVTEKGKDVELRCDPISGHTALYWYRQSLGQGLEFLIYFQGNSAPDKSGLPSDRFSAERTGGSVSTLTIQRTQQEDSAVYLCASSLSQGAQREQYFGPGTRLTVT.

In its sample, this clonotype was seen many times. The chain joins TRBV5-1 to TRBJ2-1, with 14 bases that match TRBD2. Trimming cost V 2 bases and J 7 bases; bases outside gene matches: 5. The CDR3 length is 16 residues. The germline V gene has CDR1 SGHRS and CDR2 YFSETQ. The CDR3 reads CASSFRLAGGINEQFF. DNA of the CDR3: TGCGCCAGCAGCTTCCGACTAGCGGGAGGGATAAATGAGCAGTTCTTC.

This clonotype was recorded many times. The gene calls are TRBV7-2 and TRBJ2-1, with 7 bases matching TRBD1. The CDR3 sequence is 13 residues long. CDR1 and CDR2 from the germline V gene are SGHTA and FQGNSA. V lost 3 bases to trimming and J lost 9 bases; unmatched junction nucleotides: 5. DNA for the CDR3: TGTGCCAGCAGCTTTATACAGGGGACTGAGCAGTTCTTC. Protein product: CASSFIQGTEQFF.

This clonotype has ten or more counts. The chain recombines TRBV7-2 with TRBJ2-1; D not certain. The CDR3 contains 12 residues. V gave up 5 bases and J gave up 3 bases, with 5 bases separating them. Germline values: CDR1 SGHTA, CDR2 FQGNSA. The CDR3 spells CASSPLYNEQFF. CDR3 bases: TGTGCCAGCAGCCCCCTCTACAATGAGCAGTTCTTC.

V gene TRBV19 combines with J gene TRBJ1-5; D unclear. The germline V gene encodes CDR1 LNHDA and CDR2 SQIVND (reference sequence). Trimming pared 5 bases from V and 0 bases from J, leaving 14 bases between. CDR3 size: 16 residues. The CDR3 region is CASSSPYTNSNQPQHF. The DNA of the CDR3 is TGTGCCAGTAGTTCTCCGTACACGAATAGCAATCAGCCCCAGCATTTT.

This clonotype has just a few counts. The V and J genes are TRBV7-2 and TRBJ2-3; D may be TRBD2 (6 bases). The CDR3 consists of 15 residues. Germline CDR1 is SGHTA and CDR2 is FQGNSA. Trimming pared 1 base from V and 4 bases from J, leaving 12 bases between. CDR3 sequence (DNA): TGTGCCAGCAGCTTAGGACTAGGGGAGGCAGATACGCAGTATTTT. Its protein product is CASSLGLGEADTQYF.

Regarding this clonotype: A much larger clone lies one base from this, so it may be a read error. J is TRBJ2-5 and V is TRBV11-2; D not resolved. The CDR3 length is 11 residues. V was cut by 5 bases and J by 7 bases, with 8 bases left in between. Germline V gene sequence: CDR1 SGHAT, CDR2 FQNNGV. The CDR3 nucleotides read TGTGCCAGCAGCCAAGGGTCGACCCAGTACTTC. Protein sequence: CASSQGSTQYF.

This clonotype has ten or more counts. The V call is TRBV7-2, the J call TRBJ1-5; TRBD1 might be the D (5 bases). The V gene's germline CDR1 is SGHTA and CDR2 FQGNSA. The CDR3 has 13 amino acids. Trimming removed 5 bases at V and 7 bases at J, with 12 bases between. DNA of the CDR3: TGTGCCAGCAGCATGGACACGGGACAGCCCCAGCATTTT. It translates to CASSMDTGQPQHF.